A selection of T cell receptor beta chains follows, all from one sample in a study of blood T cell repertoires in COVID-19. The table came from immunoSEQ multiplex PCR; TCRdb's copy has only in-frame clones and leaves some out. The sample contains around 100,000 clones, approximately 78% of which appear only once. Sequences were obtained from peripheral blood. These TCRs come from a man between 60 and 70 years old with active or convalescent COVID-19. CDR3s include the opening cysteine and the closing phenylalanine or tryptophan. The order of the fields is V gene, CDR3 length, J gene, D gene, CDR3 protein. A D gene is named only where the DNA matches it firmly.

>TRBV25-1|15|TRBJ2-7|TRBD2
CASSETSGTPYEQYF
>TRBV6-5|15|TRBJ1-4|TRBD1
CASSYGDRGAEKLFF
>TRBV11-2|14|TRBJ2-1|TRBD2
CASRGGRAGDEQFF
>TRBV19|14|TRBJ1-1|TRBD1
CASRRQGGNTEAFF
>TRBV5-4|14|TRBJ2-5|.
CASALQGFQETQYF
>TRBV5-1|14|TRBJ2-2|TRBD1
CASSPDRTTGELFF
>TRBV5-6|14|TRBJ2-5|.
CASSLAQGQETQYF
>TRBV5-6|14|TRBJ2-3|.
CASSLVTATDTQYF
>TRBV18|16|TRBJ2-7|TRBD1
CASSTVLLQGAGEQYF
>TRBV28|16|TRBJ2-3|.
CASSLWSGSIGDTQYF
>TRBV28|14|TRBJ1-5|TRBD1
CASSLGTGYQPQHF
>TRBV27|15|TRBJ1-2|TRBD1
CASRFSDRGRVGYTF
>TRBV12-1|15|TRBJ1-1|.
CASSFEPGQGYEAFF
>TRBV14|12|TRBJ1-2|.
CASSLRVEGYTF
>TRBV5-1|11|TRBJ1-3|.
CASREGNTIYF
>TRBV2|13|TRBJ1-2|.
CASSAWGLDGYTF
>TRBV9|17|TRBJ2-7|TRBD2
CASSEQIGTSGSNEQYF
>TRBV18|13|TRBJ1-1|.
CASSPGSFGVAFF
>TRBV27|15|TRBJ2-2|TRBD1
CASSSTGGNTGELFF
>TRBV28|15|TRBJ1-1|.
CASSSPQGRGTEAFF
>TRBV9|15|TRBJ2-1|.
CASSVGGGRSNEQFF
>TRBV29-1|15|TRBJ2-1|.
CSVYIRGSSYNEQFF
>TRBV19|14|TRBJ2-3|.
CASSMRGIADTQYF
>TRBV7-2|14|TRBJ1-1|.
CASSLGRGKTEAFF
>TRBV7-2|15|TRBJ1-2|TRBD1
CASSLHRDRGEGYTF